The clone carrying this T cell receptor (beta chain) was seen more than once but under ten times. Antigen specificity is unknown. Trimming removed 3 bases at V and 1 base at J, with 15 bases between. The germline V gene encodes CDR1 LGHNA and CDR2 YNFKEQ. The CDR3 is 16 amino acids. TCRdb re-called the RT-PCR reads with MiXCR, one entry per CDR3 protein. The table shows about 780,000 distinct CDR3 sequences, with roughly 18% occurring only once. This entry comes from a study of response to subunit inactivated influenza vaccine. General observations from the study: With each seasonal influenza vaccination, the authors suggested, few new T cells are recruited.

This specimen consisted of PBMCs from blood, obtained 5 days after vaccination. The J gene is TRBJ1-1, the V gene TRBV4-2; D remains unclear. This receptor was identified in a man aged 50 to 60 who received an inactivated influenza vaccine. CDR3: CASSHLSIWRNTEAFF. CDR3 nucleotides: TGTGCCAGCAGCCATCTATCAATCTGGCGGAACACTGAAGCTTTCTTT.